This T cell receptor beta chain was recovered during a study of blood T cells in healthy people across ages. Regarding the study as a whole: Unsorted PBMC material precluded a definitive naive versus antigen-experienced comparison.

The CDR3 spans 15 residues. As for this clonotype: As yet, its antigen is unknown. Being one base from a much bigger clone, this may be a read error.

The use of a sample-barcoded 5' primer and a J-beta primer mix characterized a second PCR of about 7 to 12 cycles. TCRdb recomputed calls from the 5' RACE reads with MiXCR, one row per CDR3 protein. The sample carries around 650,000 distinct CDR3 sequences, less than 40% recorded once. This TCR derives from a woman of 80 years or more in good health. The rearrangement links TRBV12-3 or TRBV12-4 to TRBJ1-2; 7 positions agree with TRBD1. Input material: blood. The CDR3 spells CASSLKTGRNCGYTF. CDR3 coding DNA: TGTGCCAGCAGTTTGAAGACAGGGCGGAACTGTGGCTACACCTTC.